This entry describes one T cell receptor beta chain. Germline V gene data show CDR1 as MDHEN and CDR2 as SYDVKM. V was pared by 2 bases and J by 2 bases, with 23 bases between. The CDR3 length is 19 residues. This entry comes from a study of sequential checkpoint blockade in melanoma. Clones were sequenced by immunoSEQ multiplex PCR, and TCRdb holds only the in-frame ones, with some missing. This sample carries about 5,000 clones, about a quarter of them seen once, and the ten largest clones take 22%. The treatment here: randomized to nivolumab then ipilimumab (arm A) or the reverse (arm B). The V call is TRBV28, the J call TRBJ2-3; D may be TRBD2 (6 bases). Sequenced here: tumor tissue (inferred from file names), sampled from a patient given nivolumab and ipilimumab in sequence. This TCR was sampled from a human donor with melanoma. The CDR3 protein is CASSLGPGGGRSHTDTQYF. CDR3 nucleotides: TGTGCCAGCAGTTTAGGTCCTGGGGGAGGCCGAAGTCACACAGATACGCAGTATTTT.